This T cell receptor beta chain originates from a study of T cells in Graves' hyperthyroidism and ophthalmopathy. The investigators amplified TCR beta CDR3 regions from RNA transcripts. TCR CDR3 regions were first amplified by RT-PCR with HTBI primers. In TCRdb, the multiplex PCR reads were re-called with MiXCR into one record per CDR3 protein. The sample lists approximately 700,000 distinct CDR3 sequences, over 40% occurring once. The CDR3 has 13 residues. CDR1 is SQVTM and CDR2 is ANQGSEA in the germline V gene. Trimming removed 8 bases from V and 4 bases from J, with 17 bases in between. Lactation, pregnancy, other autoimmune disease or uncontrolled infection excluded patients. The table lists this clonotype with a count of one. The antigen is not known. Findings of the study overall: Blood shared most expanded thyroid clonotypes above 0.001. In validation, the model predicted ophthalmopathy. These predictions came a median 6.5 months before onset. In simple terms, a model built on 13 V-J features told ophthalmopathy apart from stable hyperthyroidism.

This clonotype originated in an adult man with Graves' disease, either hyperthyroidism or ophthalmopathy (not recorded which). Sequencing input: peripheral blood or thyroid tissue (not recorded which). This rearrangement joins TRBV29-1 to TRBJ1-2, with TRBD1 as a possible D gene (6 bases). CDR3 sequence (DNA): TGCAGCATACCGGGGGGCGGAAGCTATGGCTACACCTTC. As protein: CSIPGGGSYGYTF. Filled out from reference TRBV29-1 and TRBJ1-2, the complete variable domain reads SAVISQKPSRDICQRGTSLTIQCQVDSQVTMMFWYRQQPGQSLTLIATANQGSEATYESGFVIDKFPISRPNLTFSTLTVSNMSPEDSSIYLCSIPGGGSYGYTFGSGTRLTVV.